The T cell receptor (beta chain) described here comes from a study of blood T cell repertoires in COVID-19. Looking at the study overall: The United States, Italy and Spain provided the acute and convalescent COVID-19 samples. In each case, the material was cDNA or gDNA derived from T cells, B-cell-depleted T cells, or PBMCs.

CDR1 SGDLS and CDR2 YYNGEE come from the germline V gene. Trimming took 3 bases from V and 8 from J; bases not matched to a gene: 1. CDR3 size: 14 residues. This clone has only one observation. Libraries were prepared by immunoSEQ multiplex PCR; TCRdb keeps only in-frame clonotypes and omits some of them. Counted here are about 150,000 clones, about 90% occurring once; the ten biggest clones make up less than 5%. The clonotype originates from a woman between 40 and 50 years old who had been exposed to COVID-19. The chain has TRBV9 and TRBJ1-6; 11 bases line up with TRBD1. The material sequenced was PBMCs or T cells enriched from blood (not recorded which). The CDR3 bases are TGTGCCAGCAGCGGGACAGGGGGCCATTCACCCCTCCACTTT. Translated, it gives CASSGTGGHSPLHF.